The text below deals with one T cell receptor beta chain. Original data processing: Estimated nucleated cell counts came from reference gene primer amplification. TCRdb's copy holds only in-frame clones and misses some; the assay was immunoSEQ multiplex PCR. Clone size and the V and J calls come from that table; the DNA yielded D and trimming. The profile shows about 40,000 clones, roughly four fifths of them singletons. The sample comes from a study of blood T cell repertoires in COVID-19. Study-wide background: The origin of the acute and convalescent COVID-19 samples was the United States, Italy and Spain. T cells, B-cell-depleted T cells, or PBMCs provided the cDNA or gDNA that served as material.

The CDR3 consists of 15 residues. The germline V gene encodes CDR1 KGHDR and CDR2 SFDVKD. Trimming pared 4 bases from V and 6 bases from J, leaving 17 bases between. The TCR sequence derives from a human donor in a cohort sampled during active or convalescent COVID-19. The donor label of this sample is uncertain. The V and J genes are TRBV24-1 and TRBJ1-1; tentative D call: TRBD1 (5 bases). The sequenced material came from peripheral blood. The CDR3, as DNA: TGTGCCACCAGTGACCGTCACGCCCGGGGGGCTGAAGCTTTCTTT. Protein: CATSDRHARGAEAFF.